Below, 7 T cell receptor beta chains from the same sample are listed, as sequenced in a study of post-analysis software for immune sequencing data. General observations from the study: A few TRBV segments (TRBV5-6, TRBV5-1 and TRBV20-1 among them) occurred more frequently in patients than in controls.

Each TCR beta cDNA library carried unique molecular identifiers. TCRdb redid the calling of the PCR reads with MiXCR, one entry per CDR3 protein. Of more than 450,000 distinct CDR3 sequences listed, roughly 34% are singletons. These receptors are not linked to any known antigen. Source material: blood. Receptors originate from a girl aged 2-17 years with multiple sclerosis.

This chain joins TRBV18 and TRBJ1-5, with 8 nucleotides matching TRBD1. CDR1 and CDR2 from the germline V gene are KGHSH and LQKENI. There are 16 residues in the CDR3. With 6 bases clipped from V and 3 bases from J, the junction kept 10 bases outside the gene matches. CDR3 coding DNA: TGTGCCAGCTCGGGGAGACAGGGGCCAAACAATCAGCCCCAGCATTTT. Protein sequence: CASSGRQGPNNQPQHF.

This clonotype was picked up a small number of times. V is TRBV3-1 and J is TRBJ1-6; unclear D gene. There are 17 residues in the CDR3. Germline assignment: CDR1 LGHDT and CDR2 YNNKEL (reference sequence). V lost 4 bases to trimming and J lost 6 bases, with 19 bases between them. CDR3 in amino acids: CASSPSQPGPANSPLHF. The CDR3 DNA is TGTGCCAGCAGCCCAAGTCAACCCGGGCCGGCTAATTCACCCCTCCACTTT.

V and J are TRBV12-3 or TRBV12-4 and TRBJ2-7; the D is unclear. The CDR3 has 14 amino acids. Trimming shortened V by 6 bases and J by 1 base, and 13 bases separated the two germline ends. CDR3 loop: CASRPDGASYEQYF. DNA of the CDR3: TGTGCCAGCAGACCGGACGGCGCTTCCTACGAGCAGTACTTC.

Concerning this clonotype itself: One end of the junction varies from germline; a read error may be responsible. The CDR3 loop reads CASSLAAGPQETRYF. The CDR3 DNA reads as TGTGCCAGCAGCTTGGCAGCGGGGCCCCAAGAGACCCGGTACTTC. J is TRBJ2-5 and V is TRBV7-2; 7 nucleotides align to TRBD2. This CDR3 has 15 residues. CDR1 SGHTA and CDR2 FQGNSA come from the germline V gene.

The chain is built from TRBV5-1 and TRBJ1-2; 7 bases line up with TRBD1. Germline values: CDR1 SGHRS, CDR2 YFSETQ. With V trimmed by 3 bases and J by 5 bases, 10 bases remained unmatched. This CDR3 contains 15 residues. Here the CDR3 DNA reads TGCGCCAGCAGCTACGTCCGGGACAGTGTATATGGCTACACCTTC. This gives the protein CASSYVRDSVYGYTF.

The chain couples TRBV29-1 to TRBJ2-6; 8 bases line up with TRBD1. V was pared by 6 bases and J by 2 bases, with 9 bases of the junction left unmatched. The CDR3 covers 16 residues. The V gene's germline CDR1 is SQVTM and CDR2 ANQGSEA. The CDR3 nucleotides are TGCAGCGTCGCGTCGGACAGGGTGGCTGGGGCCAACGTCCTGACTTTC. This translates into CSVASDRVAGANVLTF.

This clonotype was picked up one time. The V call is TRBV11-2, the J call TRBJ2-3; the D is unclear. The CDR3 sequence is 12 residues long. Trimming stripped 4 bases from V and 2 bases from J, with 4 bases between. Germline CDR1 SGHAT, CDR2 FQNNGV. CDR3 sequence reads: CASSYHTDTQYF. The CDR3 DNA sequence: TGTGCCAGCAGCTACCACACAGATACGCAGTATTTT.